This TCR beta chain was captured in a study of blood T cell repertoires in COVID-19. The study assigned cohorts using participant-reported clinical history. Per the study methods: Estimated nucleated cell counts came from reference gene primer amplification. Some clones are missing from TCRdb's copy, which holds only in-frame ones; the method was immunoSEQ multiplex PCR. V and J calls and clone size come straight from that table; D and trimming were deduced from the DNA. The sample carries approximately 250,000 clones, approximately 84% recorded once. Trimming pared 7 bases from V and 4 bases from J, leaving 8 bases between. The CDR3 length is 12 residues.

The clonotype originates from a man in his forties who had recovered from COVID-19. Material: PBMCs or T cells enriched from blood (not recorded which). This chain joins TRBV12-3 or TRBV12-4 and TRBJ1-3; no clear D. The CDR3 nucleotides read TGTGCCAGCACGCCCGGGGGAAACACCATATATTTT. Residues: CASTPGGNTIYF.